These T cell receptor beta chains were read from a single sample in a study of blood T cell repertoires in COVID-19. This table comes from immunoSEQ multiplex PCR, and its TCRdb copy is limited to in-frame clones, with some not included. In the table there are 270,000 or so clones, around 88% of which are singletons. Specimen: peripheral blood. The source of these receptors is a middle-aged man with acute or convalescent COVID-19. Both conserved end residues are part of each CDR3. D genes are given only for firm matches. The size of a clone is reported for some rows only, either as once, few or many, or as a class for expanded clones.

V gene	clone size	J gene	D gene	CDR3 DNA	CDR3 protein
TRBV2	NA	TRBJ1-2	TRBD1	TGTGCCAGCAGTCAGCAGACAGGGTCTGGCTACACCTTC	CASSQQTGSGYTF
TRBV6-5	NA	TRBJ2-7	NA	TGTGCCAGCCAGGGGGGAACCTCCTACGAGCAGTACTTC	CASQGGTSYEQYF
TRBV4-1	NA	TRBJ2-7	TRBD2	TGCGCCAGCAGCCCCGCCGGGACTAGGGGCTACGAGCAGTACTTC	CASSPAGTRGYEQYF
TRBV24-1	NA	TRBJ2-1	TRBD1	TGTGCCACCGGAGAGGGACAGGTCAATGAGCAGTTCTTC	CATGEGQVNEQFF
TRBV19	once	TRBJ2-1	TRBD1	TGTGCCAGTAGTAAGGGACAGACCTACAATGAGCAGTTCTTC	CASSKGQTYNEQFF
TRBV5-1	NA	TRBJ1-1	NA	TGCGCCAGCAGCTTGAACCAAGTCGGGGATGAAGCTTTCTTT	CASSLNQVGDEAFF
TRBV5-1	NA	TRBJ1-4	TRBD1	TGCGCCAGCAGCATCGGACAGGCGGGTAATGAAAAACTGTTTTTT	CASSIGQAGNEKLFF
TRBV10-3	NA	TRBJ2-2	NA	TGTGCCATCAGTGGAGGGAACACCGGGGAGCTGTTTTTT	CAISGGNTGELFF
TRBV6-2/TRBV6-3	NA	TRBJ1-3	NA	TGTGCCAGCAGTGGACGGCAGGGGTTTTCTGGAAACACCATATATTTT	CASSGRQGFSGNTIYF
TRBV7-2	NA	TRBJ2-3	TRBD2	TGTGCCAGCAGCCTGTCTCGCGGGGGGTTGGATACGCAGTATTTT	CASSLSRGGLDTQYF
TRBV2	once	TRBJ1-1	TRBD1	TGTGCCAGCAGAGCAGGGGGAGCAGTCGCTGAAGCTTTCTTT	CASRAGGAVAEAFF
TRBV19	NA	TRBJ2-1	NA	TGTGCCAGTAGTACTCTGGGAGTTCCGAGCAGTGAGCAGTTCTTC	CASSTLGVPSSEQFF
TRBV30	NA	TRBJ2-2	NA	TGTGCCTGGAGTCCAACGGTGAACACCGGGGAGCTGTTTTTT	CAWSPTVNTGELFF
TRBV3-1/TRBV3-2	NA	TRBJ1-2	NA	TGTGCCAGCAGCCAAGAGCTGGCGGGCTATGGCTACACCTTC	CASSQELAGYGYTF
TRBV5-1	few	TRBJ2-7	TRBD1	TGCGCCAGCAGCCTGGGACAGAGCTCCTACGAGCAGTACTTC	CASSLGQSSYEQYF
TRBV5-6	NA	TRBJ1-1	TRBD1	TGTGCCAGCAGCTCTTACAGGGGCATGAACACTGAAGCTTTCTTT	CASSSYRGMNTEAFF
TRBV7-6	NA	TRBJ2-3	NA	TGTGCCAGCAGCCCCGGCCCTGGACAGAGCGCAGATACGCAGTATTTT	CASSPGPGQSADTQYF
TRBV7-7	few	TRBJ2-7	NA	TGTGCCAGCAGCCTTCAGGGGACGAAGACCTACGAGCAGTACTTC	CASSLQGTKTYEQYF
TRBV10-3	once	TRBJ1-1	NA	TGTGCCATCAGTGTGAGTCTGAACACTGAAGCTTTCTTT	CAISVSLNTEAFF
TRBV19	NA	TRBJ1-3	NA	TGTGCCAGTAGTCTCCCGGGGTTCCTCTCTGGAAACACCATATATTTT	CASSLPGFLSGNTIYF
TRBV7-9	NA	TRBJ1-2	TRBD1	TGTGCCAGCAGCTTAGCGCGGGACAGGGGGATCTATGGCTACACCTTC	CASSLARDRGIYGYTF
TRBV5-6	NA	TRBJ1-1	TRBD1	TGTGCCAGCAGCACTGACAGGGGCCGCCGGGACACTGAAGCTTTCTTT	CASSTDRGRRDTEAFF
TRBV11-3	NA	TRBJ2-2	TRBD1	TGTGCCAGCAGGCTGACTTCGGGACAGGGAAAGCTGTTTTTT	CASRLTSGQGKLFF
TRBV5-8	NA	TRBJ2-3	NA	TGTGCCAGCAGCTTAGGGGGTATAACAGATACGCAGTATTTT	CASSLGGITDTQYF
TRBV6-6	once	TRBJ2-2	TRBD1	TGTGCCAGCACCCGGACAGGGACCACGAACACCGGGGAGCTGTTTTTT	CASTRTGTTNTGELFF
TRBV5-1	NA	TRBJ1-2	NA	TGCGCCAGCAGCTTCCCAGGGCTGGAAGGCTACACCTTC	CASSFPGLEGYTF
TRBV5-1	NA	TRBJ2-2	TRBD1	TGCGCCAGCAGCTACCGGGACAGGGGTATCGGGGAGCTGTTTTTT	CASSYRDRGIGELFF
TRBV20-1	NA	TRBJ1-2	NA	TGCAGTGCTGAGGGTAACTATGGCTACACCTTC	CSAEGNYGYTF
TRBV3-1/TRBV3-2	NA	TRBJ2-3	NA	TGTGCCAGCAGCTTAAGAAATACGGGGTACACAGATACGCAGTATTTT	CASSLRNTGYTDTQYF
TRBV6-2/TRBV6-3	NA	TRBJ1-6	TRBD1	TGTGCCAGCAGTTACTGGGGGACAGGGGGGTTTTCACCCCTCCACTTT	CASSYWGTGGFSPLHF
TRBV7-6	NA	TRBJ2-3	TRBD2	TGTGCCAGCAGTCTGACTAGCGGGGTAGGGACAGATACGCAGTATTTT	CASSLTSGVGTDTQYF
TRBV29-1	NA	TRBJ2-2	NA	TGCAGCGTAGGGGGAACCGGGGAGCTGTTTTTT	CSVGGTGELFF
TRBV5-4	NA	TRBJ2-7	NA	TGTGCCAGCAGCAGGGATAGCGTAGCCATCTCCTACGAGCAGTACTTC	CASSRDSVAISYEQYF
TRBV7-2	NA	TRBJ1-5	NA	TGTGCCAGCAGCTTAGTAGGGGATCAGCCCCAGCATTTT	CASSLVGDQPQHF
TRBV2	NA	TRBJ2-7	TRBD1	TGTGCCAGCAGTCCCCGGACAGGGGGCTTCAACGAGCAGTACTTC	CASSPRTGGFNEQYF